The 14 T cell receptor beta chains given below trace back to one sample, sequenced in a study of cytomegalovirus exposure and HLA in healthy donors. PCR was performed using 60 Vbeta and 13 Jbeta primers. Produced via immunoSEQ multiplex PCR; TCRdb's table is partial and in-frame only. Among about 200,000 clones listed, roughly 90% were seen once. Specimen: PBMCs. These TCRs come from a boy aged 2 to 10 in good health and CMV-seronegative.

The rearrangement joins TRBV12-5 to TRBJ1-2, with D perhaps TRBD1 (6 bases). This CDR3 has 16 amino acids. V was clipped by 2 bases and J by 4 bases, with 17 bases between them. CDR1 is LGHNT and CDR2 is FRNRAP in the germline V gene. The DNA of the CDR3 is TGTGCTAGTGGTTTGAGACCAGGGGCCTACCTCTATGGCTACACCTTC. This gives the protein CASGLRPGAYLYGYTF.

Turning to this clone: This CDR3 is also generated by other DNA sequences in the sample. The rearrangement joins TRBV30 to TRBJ1-5, with TRBD1 as a possible D gene (5 bases). V lost 0 bases and J 0 bases, leaving 9 bases between the germline ends. The CDR3 is 15 residues long. Per the germline V gene, CDR1 is GTSNPN and CDR2 is SVGIG (reference sequence). The CDR3 DNA sequence: TGTGCCTGGAGTGTATGGGGGGATAGCAATCAGCCCCAGCATTTT. Protein sequence: CAWSVWGDSNQPQHF.

The gene calls are TRBV15 and TRBJ1-1; D possibly corresponds to TRBD1 (6 bases). Germline-derived CDR1 and CDR2 are LNHNV and YYDKDF (reference sequence). CDR3 length: 12 amino acids. V was clipped by 1 base and J by 6 bases, with 6 bases between them. CDR3 in DNA: TGTGCCACCAGCAGAGGACAGGCTGAAGCTTTCTTT. Encoded protein: CATSRGQAEAFF.

The gene calls are TRBV5-6 and TRBJ2-5; 7 positions agree with TRBD1. The DNA end lines up better with TRBJ2-7; the J call may be wrong. The CDR3 sequence is 14 residues long. Germline V gives CDR1 SGHDT, CDR2 YYEEEE. CDR3 DNA sequence: TGTGCCAGCAGCTCAGGGACAGCCCACTACGAGCAGTACTTC. Translated, it gives CASSSGTAHYEQYF.

The V gene is TRBV6-5, the J gene TRBJ2-7; 8 bases map to TRBD2. With V trimmed by 5 bases and J by 1 base, 7 bases remained unmatched. The CDR3 covers 15 residues. CDR1 is MNHEY, CDR2 SVGAGI, per germline. The CDR3 here is CASSALAEGSYEQYF. CDR3 bases: TGTGCCAGCAGTGCACTAGCGGAAGGGTCCTACGAGCAGTACTTC.

J is TRBJ2-7 and V is TRBV2, with 8 bases identical to TRBD1. The CDR3 totals 13 residues. With V trimmed by 6 bases and J by 7 bases, 8 bases remained unmatched. Looked up from germline, CDR1 is SNHLY and CDR2 is FYNNEI. Written as DNA, the CDR3 is TGTGCCAGCAGCGCTGGGACAGGCTTAGAGCAGTACTTC. This sequence encodes CASSAGTGLEQYF.

The chain links TRBV7-9 to TRBJ2-7, with TRBD2 identical over 7 bases. J lost 3 bases, V lost 3 bases, and 8 bases had no gene match. This CDR3 is built from 15 residues. The germline V gene has CDR1 SEHNR and CDR2 FQNEAQ (reference sequence). The CDR3 DNA sequence: TGTGCCAGCAGCTTCCCCCTAACTAGCGACTACGAGCAGTACTTC. This encodes CASSFPLTSDYEQYF.

The chain couples TRBV27 to TRBJ1-2; weak D call: TRBD1 (5 bases). V gave up 5 bases and J gave up 4 bases, with 17 bases separating them. The CDR3 is 15 residues long. Germline V lookup: CDR1 MNHEY, CDR2 SMNVEV (reference sequence). CDR3 region: CASSPRRGSGYGYTF. In DNA, the CDR3 is TGTGCCAGCAGTCCCCGACGGGGGAGTGGCTATGGCTACACCTTC.

The V and J genes are TRBV19 and TRBJ1-5; 7 bases agree with TRBD1. Germline assignment: CDR1 LNHDA and CDR2 SQIVND (reference sequence). This CDR3 region has 14 residues. With V trimmed by 7 bases and J by 3 bases, 6 bases remained unmatched. The CDR3 coding sequence is TGTGCCAGTAACGTAGGGACAGTCAATCAGCCCCAGCATTTT. Translating gives CASNVGTVNQPQHF.

The chain recombines TRBV6-5 with TRBJ1-2; the D is unclear. V dropped 5 bases and J dropped 12 bases, with 13 bases sitting between them. From germline, CDR1 is MNHEY and CDR2 SVGAGI. The CDR3 contains 11 residues. CDR3 DNA sequence: TGTGCCAGCAGTGAACGAGTAGAGGACACCTTC. Translation gives CASSERVEDTF.

The chain uses TRBV14 and TRBJ1-4; D is unclear. The CDR3 has 14 amino acids. Germline V gene sequence: CDR1 SGHDN, CDR2 FVKESK. V was shortened by 1 base and J by 7 bases, with 10 bases between the two germline ends. The CDR3 loop is CASSQVGVGEKLFF. DNA of the CDR3: TGTGCCAGCAGCCAAGTCGGGGTCGGTGAAAAACTGTTTTTT.

The rearrangement joins TRBV13 to TRBJ1-1; TRBD1 aligns across 10 bases. The CDR3 contains 16 residues. In germline, CDR1 is PRHDT, CDR2 FYEKMQ (reference sequence). After removal of 5 bases from V and 5 bases from J, the junction contained 11 bases not matched to a gene. CDR3 region: CASSPAGQGGGTEAFF. The CDR3 DNA is TGTGCCAGCAGCCCCGCCGGACAGGGGGGAGGGACTGAAGCTTTCTTT.

This clone came up once. The V gene is TRBV7-7, the J gene TRBJ1-1; D may be TRBD1 (6 bases). Trimming took off 2 bases at V and 4 bases at J, with 17 bases between the two ends. This CDR3 has 16 amino acids. Looked up from germline, CDR1 is SSHAT and CDR2 is FNYEAQ (reference sequence). In DNA form, the CDR3 reads TGTGCCAGCAGCTTACTGCCGGCCGGGGGGCCCACTGAAGCTTTCTTT. This gives the protein CASSLLPAGGPTEAFF.

This clone was seen only a few times. The chain couples TRBV5-4 to TRBJ2-7, with 7 bases matching TRBD1. The germline gives CDR1 SGHNT, CDR2 YYREEE (reference sequence). The J segment lost 5 bases and the V segment lost 5 bases, leaving 4 bases of the junction unmatched. CDR3 length equals 12 residues. The CDR3 sequence is CASRAQGNEQYF. CDR3 coding DNA: TGTGCCAGCAGAGCACAGGGGAACGAGCAGTACTTC.